This TCR beta chain was sequenced during a study of blood T cell repertoires in COVID-19. Clones were sequenced by immunoSEQ multiplex PCR, and TCRdb holds only the in-frame ones, with some missing. The sample holds some 130,000 clones; about 81% are singletons and the top ten take about 2.2%. V gave up 5 bases and J gave up 7 bases, with 12 bases separating them. Germline loops: CDR1 SEHNR, CDR2 FQNEAQ (reference sequence). The CDR3 extends over 12 amino acids. In assigning cohorts, the study relied on participant-reported clinical history. The rearrangement uses TRBV7-9 and TRBJ2-7; D not certain. The sequence derives from a man between 40 and 49 years old with acute COVID-19. The sequencing sample was made of PBMCs or T cells enriched from blood (not recorded which). The CDR3 bases are TGTGCCAGCAGCCCAAGTCTCGGGGAGCAGTACTTC. This sequence encodes CASSPSLGEQYF.